One sample yielded the 22 T cell receptor beta chains listed below, sequenced in a study of Ad26.COV2.S vaccination and SARS-CoV-2 variants. Sequencing used immunoSEQ multiplex PCR; TCRdb keeps in-frame clones, though not all of them. This sample has around 320,000 clones; 70% to 90% occur once, and the top ten carry 1.5% to 2%. The treatment was: some 20 received Ad26.COV2.S at low or high dose, single or two shots; several received placebo; per-sample allocation not given. Sampling took place 63 days after the first vaccine or placebo injection. Material: peripheral blood, obtained in a trial of Ad26.COV2.S vaccine versus placebo. Receptors originate from a person aged 18-60 years who received the Ad26.COV2.S COVID-19 vaccine or a placebo.

V usage is TRBV12-3 or TRBV12-4 and J usage is TRBJ2-5; D perhaps matches TRBD1 (6 bases). The CDR3 is 13 residues long. V lost 4 bases and J lost 2, with 8 bases in between. CDR3 sequence (DNA): TGTGCCAGCAGTTGGACAGAGCAAGAGACCCAGTACTTC. It yields the protein CASSWTEQETQYF.

J is TRBJ1-4 and V is TRBV4-1, with D possibly being TRBD1 (6 bases). V was cut by 4 bases and J by 8 bases, with 14 bases left in between. The CDR3 runs 14 residues. Germline V gives CDR1 MGHRA, CDR2 YSYEKL. CDR3 DNA: TGCGCCAGCAGCCGCGGGGGCCTAGGGGAAAAACTGTTTTTT. Translating gives CASSRGGLGEKLFF.

The chain carries TRBV19 and TRBJ1-1; D gene unclear. This CDR3 region has 14 residues. Germline V CDR1 and CDR2: LNHDA, SQIVND (reference sequence). Trimming shortened V by 6 bases and J by 1 base, and 12 bases separated the two germline ends. For the CDR3, the DNA is TGTGCCAGTAGCCCGCTCGGGAGGAACACTGAAGCTTTCTTT. It yields the protein CASSPLGRNTEAFF. Full variable domain (remainder filled in from reference TRBV19 and TRBJ1-1): DGGITQSPKYLFRKEGQNVTLSCEQNLNHDAMYWYRQDPGQGLRLIYYSQIVNDFQKGDIAEGYSVSREKKESFPLTVTSAQKNPTAFYLCASSPLGRNTEAFFGQGTRLTVV.

This clone occurred a few times. The chain combines TRBV3-1 (or the pseudogene TRBV3-2) with TRBJ1-6; D call uncertain. Germline V gene lookup returns CDR1 LGHDT and CDR2 YNNKEL (reference sequence). V lost 4 bases and J 5 bases, leaving 12 bases between the germline ends. This CDR3 comprises 15 residues. The CDR3 loop reads CASSPSTVDNSPLHF. The CDR3 nucleotides are TGTGCCAGCAGCCCTTCAACCGTAGATAATTCACCCCTCCACTTT.

The V call is TRBV6-5, the J call TRBJ2-7, with D hard to call. Germline loops: CDR1 MNHEY, CDR2 SVGAGI. V was trimmed by 6 bases and J by 4 bases, leaving 7 bases between them. The CDR3 covers 11 residues. The CDR3 is CASRSFYEQYF. The CDR3 DNA reads as TGTGCCAGCAGGTCCTTTTACGAGCAGTACTTC.

The V gene is TRBV28, the J gene TRBJ1-2; 7 bases are shared with TRBD1. After removal of 5 bases from V and 5 bases from J, the junction contained 8 bases not matched to a gene. The CDR3 totals 14 residues. Germline CDR1 MDHEN, CDR2 SYDVKM. The CDR3 sequence: CASSKTTGVYGYTF. CDR3 nucleotide sequence: TGTGCCAGCAGTAAAACCACAGGGGTGTATGGCTACACCTTC.

The chain employs TRBV5-6 and TRBJ2-7, with 11 bases aligning to TRBD2. The germline CDR1 and CDR2 sequences are SGHDT and YYEEEE. CDR3 length: 16 amino acids. After removal of 4 bases from V and 2 bases from J, the junction contained 8 bases not matched to a gene. CDR3 bases: TGTGCCAGCAGCCCAACCCCTAGCGGGGGGCCCTACGAGCAGTACTTC. Translation: CASSPTPSGGPYEQYF.

V and J are TRBV4-3 and TRBJ1-5; D ambiguous. Per germline, CDR1 LGHNA and CDR2 YSLEER. The CDR3 spans 16 residues. Deletions cut 0 bases from V and 6 bases from J, with 15 bases between. The CDR3 coding sequence is TGCGCCAGCAGCCAAGATCTCGCGGCGCCGGGTCAGCCCCAGCATTTT. Amino acid sequence: CASSQDLAAPGQPQHF.

The V and J genes are TRBV10-3 and TRBJ1-2; 9 positions match TRBD1. This CDR3 is built from 14 residues. Unmatched junction bases numbered 5, after V lost 3 bases and J lost 6 bases. Germline lookup yields CDR1 ENHRY and CDR2 SYGVKD. This chain's CDR3 is CAISDRTGVDGYTF. The CDR3 DNA reads as TGTGCCATCAGTGACCGGACAGGGGTAGATGGCTACACCTTC.

The rearrangement joins TRBV6-2 or TRBV6-3 to TRBJ1-5; no definite D call. Looked up from germline, CDR1 is MNHEY and CDR2 is SVGEGT. This CDR3 has 14 amino acids. The V and J ends lost 4 bases and 1 base respectively, with 8 bases between them. CDR3 nucleotide sequence: TGTGCCAGCAGTTGGAATTTGAGCAATCAGCCCCAGCATTTT. Translated, it gives CASSWNLSNQPQHF.

The CDR3 sequence is CASSSRQGAYDEQYF. The CDR3 region has the DNA TGTGCCAGCAGCTCCAGACAGGGGGCGTATGACGAGCAGTACTTC. The chain recombines TRBV5-4 with TRBJ2-7; 10 bases are a match to TRBD1. Germline V gene sequence: CDR1 SGHNT, CDR2 YYREEE (reference sequence). The CDR3 runs 15 residues. V gave up 3 bases and J gave up 5 bases; unmatched junction bases: 8.

V gene TRBV6-1 combines with J gene TRBJ1-6, with 9 bases fitting TRBD1. After removal of 2 bases from V and 6 bases from J, the junction contained 2 bases not matched to a gene. The length of the CDR3 is 15 residues. In germline, CDR1 is MNHNS, CDR2 SASEGT. Here the CDR3 reads CASSEQDRGNSPLHF. Written as DNA, the CDR3 is TGTGCCAGCAGTGAACAGGACAGGGGTAATTCACCCCTCCACTTT.

The chain is built from TRBV30 and TRBJ1-6; D remains unclear. Germline-derived CDR1 and CDR2 are GTSNPN and SVGIG (reference sequence). CDR3 length: 14 residues. V lost 0 bases and J 13 bases, leaving 16 bases between the germline ends. CDR3 sequence (DNA): TGTGCCTGGAGTGTACCCGGCGGATCTATGCCCCTCCACTTT. Translation: CAWSVPGGSMPLHF. The full variable domain, in which reference TRBV30 and TRBJ1-6 provide the parts outside the CDR3, is SQTIHQWPATLVQPVGSPLSLECTVEGTSNPNLYWYRQAAGRGLQLLFYSVGIGQISSEVPQNLSASRPQDRQFILSSKKLLLSDSGFYLCAWSVPGGSMPLHFGNGTRLTVT.

As for this clone: Within the sample, other DNA sequences also encode this same CDR3. V and J are TRBV7-6 and TRBJ2-3; D is unclear. The CDR3 covers 12 residues. Trimming shortened V by 6 bases and J by 2 bases, and 6 bases separated the two germline ends. Germline V gene data show CDR1 as SGHVS and CDR2 as FNYEAQ. As DNA, the CDR3 is TGTGCCAGCAGTTTATCCACAGATACGCAGTATTTT. It is translated as CASSLSTDTQYF.

The chain joins TRBV3-1 (or the pseudogene TRBV3-2) to TRBJ2-1; TRBD2 matches at 10 bases. From germline, CDR1 is LGHDT and CDR2 YNNKEL (reference sequence). The CDR3 totals 15 residues. The V segment lost 5 bases and the J segment 0 bases; nucleotides outside the gene matches: 1. The DNA for the CDR3 is TGTGCCAGCAGCGAGCGGGGGGGCTCCTACAATGAGCAGTTCTTC. It yields the protein CASSERGGSYNEQFF.

The V and J genes are TRBV6-5 and TRBJ2-7, with TRBD1 matching over 9 bases. Germline CDR1 MNHEY, CDR2 SVGAGI. Germline trimming cut 6 bases from V and 3 bases from J; bases unmatched to any gene: 6. The CDR3 is 14 amino acids. The CDR3 here is CASSRRDRDYEQYF. CDR3 DNA: TGTGCCAGCAGCCGCCGGGACAGGGACTACGAGCAGTACTTC.

The rearrangement links TRBV6-5 to TRBJ2-5, with 7 positions matching TRBD1. The CDR3 extends over 14 amino acids. Germline V lookup: CDR1 MNHEY, CDR2 SVGAGI. J was trimmed by 0 bases and V by 5 bases; bases with no gene match: 3. The CDR3: CASSPTGDQETQYF. CDR3 coding DNA: TGTGCCAGCAGTCCCACAGGGGACCAAGAGACCCAGTACTTC.

The gene calls are TRBV24-1 and TRBJ2-3; 10 bases match TRBD1. Germline lookup yields CDR1 KGHDR and CDR2 SFDVKD. The CDR3 runs to 15 residues. V was clipped by 4 bases and J by 4 bases; unmatched bases: 4. The CDR3 DNA reads TGTGCCACCAGTGAGACAGGGGGCAAAGCAGATACGCAGTATTTT. Encoded protein: CATSETGGKADTQYF.

This clone has a single count. The chain joins TRBV7-3 to TRBJ2-1; D unresolved. The V end was cut by 1 base, the J end by 4 bases, with 5 bases between. CDR1 and CDR2 from the germline V gene are SGHTA and FQGTGA. The CDR3 covers 13 residues. CDR3: CASSLNSYNEQFF. The CDR3 DNA follows: TGTGCCAGCAGCTTAAATTCTTACAATGAGCAGTTCTTC.

The rearrangement links TRBV7-3 to TRBJ2-1; 7 bases agree with TRBD1. Losses at the gene ends were 2 bases for V and 0 bases for J; bases not matched to a gene: 10. The CDR3 is 18 residues long. Germline V gene sequence: CDR1 SGHTA, CDR2 FQGTGA. CDR3 amino acids: CASSLWGQGVDSYNEQFF. DNA of the CDR3: TGTGCCAGCAGCTTATGGGGCCAGGGGGTGGACTCCTACAATGAGCAGTTCTTC. Combining the CDR3 with reference TRBV7-3 and TRBJ2-1 gives the whole variable domain GAGVSQTPSNKVTEKGKYVELRCDPISGHTALYWYRQSLGQGPEFLIYFQGTGAADDSGLPNDRFFAVRPEGSVSTLKIQRTERGDSAVYLCASSLWGQGVDSYNEQFFGPGTRLTVL.

The rearrangement joins TRBV29-1 to TRBJ1-1; TRBD1 agrees at 8 bases. The CDR3 is 13 amino acids. CDR1 is SQVTM, CDR2 ANQGSEA, per germline. The junction had 5 bases not matched to a gene; V was cut back by 8 bases and J by 0 bases. The CDR3 sequence is CSTRTGLNTEAFF. CDR3 DNA sequence: TGCAGCACAAGGACAGGGTTGAACACTGAAGCTTTCTTT. Complete variable domain (other parts from reference TRBV29-1 and TRBJ1-1): SAVISQKPSRDICQRGTSLTIQCQVDSQVTMMFWYRQQPGQSLTLIATANQGSEATYESGFVIDKFPISRPNLTFSTLTVSNMSPEDSSIYLCSTRTGLNTEAFFGQGTRLTVV.

The CDR3 DNA reads as TGTGCCAGCAGCCAAGAAAGGGACAGGGGTAATCAGCCCCAGCATTTT. Encoded protein: CASSQERDRGNQPQHF. The J gene is TRBJ1-5, the V gene TRBV4-2, with 10 bases identical to TRBD1. The length of the CDR3 is 16 residues. Trimming cost V 0 bases and J 4 bases; bases outside gene matches: 3. Germline V gene data show CDR1 as LGHNA and CDR2 as YNFKEQ.